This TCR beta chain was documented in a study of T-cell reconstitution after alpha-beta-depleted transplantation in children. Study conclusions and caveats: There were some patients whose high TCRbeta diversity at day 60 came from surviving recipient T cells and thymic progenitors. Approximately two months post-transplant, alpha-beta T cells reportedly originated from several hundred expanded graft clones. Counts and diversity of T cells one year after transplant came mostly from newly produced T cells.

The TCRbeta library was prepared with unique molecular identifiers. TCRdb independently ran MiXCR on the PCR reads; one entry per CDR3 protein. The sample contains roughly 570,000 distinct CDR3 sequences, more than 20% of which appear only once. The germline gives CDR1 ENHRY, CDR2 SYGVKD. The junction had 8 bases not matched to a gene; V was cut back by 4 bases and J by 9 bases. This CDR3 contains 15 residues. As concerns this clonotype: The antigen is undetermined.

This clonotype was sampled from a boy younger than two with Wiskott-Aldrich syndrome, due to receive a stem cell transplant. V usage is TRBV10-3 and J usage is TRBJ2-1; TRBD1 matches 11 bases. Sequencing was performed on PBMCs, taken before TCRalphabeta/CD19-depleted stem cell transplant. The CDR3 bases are TGTGCCATCAGTGTGATAGCCGGGACAGGGGGTGAGCAGTTCTTC. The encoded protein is CAISVIAGTGGEQFF.